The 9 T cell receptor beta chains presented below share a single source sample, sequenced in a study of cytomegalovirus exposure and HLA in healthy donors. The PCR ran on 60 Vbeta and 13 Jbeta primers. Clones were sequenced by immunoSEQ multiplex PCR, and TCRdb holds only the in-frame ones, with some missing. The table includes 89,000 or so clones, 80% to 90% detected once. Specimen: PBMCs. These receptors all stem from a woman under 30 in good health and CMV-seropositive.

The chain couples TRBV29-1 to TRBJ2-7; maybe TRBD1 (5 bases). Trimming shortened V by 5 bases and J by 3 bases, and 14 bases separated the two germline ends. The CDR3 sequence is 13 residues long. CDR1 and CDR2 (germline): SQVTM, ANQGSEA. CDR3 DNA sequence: TGCAGCGTTTTACCCGACAGTTACTACGAGCAGTACTTC. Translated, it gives CSVLPDSYYEQYF.

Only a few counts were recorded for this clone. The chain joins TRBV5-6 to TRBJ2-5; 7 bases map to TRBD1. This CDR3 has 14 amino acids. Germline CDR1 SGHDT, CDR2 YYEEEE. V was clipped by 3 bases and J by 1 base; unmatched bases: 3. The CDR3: CASSWGQIQETQYF. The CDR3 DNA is TGTGCCAGCAGCTGGGGACAGATCCAAGAGACCCAGTACTTC.

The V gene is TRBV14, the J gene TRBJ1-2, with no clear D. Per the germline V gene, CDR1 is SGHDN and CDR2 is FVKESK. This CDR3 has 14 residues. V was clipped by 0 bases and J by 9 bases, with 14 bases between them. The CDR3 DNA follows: TGTGCCAGCAGCCAAGAACTAGGGCGGGAGAGCTACACCTTC. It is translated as CASSQELGRESYTF.

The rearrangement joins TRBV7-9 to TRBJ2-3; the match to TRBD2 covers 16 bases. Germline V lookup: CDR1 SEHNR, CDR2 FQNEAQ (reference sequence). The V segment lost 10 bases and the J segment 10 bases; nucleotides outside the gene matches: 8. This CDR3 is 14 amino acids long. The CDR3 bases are TGTGCCACCCAAGGGACTAGCGGGGGGGCTCCGCAGTATTTT. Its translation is CATQGTSGGAPQYF.

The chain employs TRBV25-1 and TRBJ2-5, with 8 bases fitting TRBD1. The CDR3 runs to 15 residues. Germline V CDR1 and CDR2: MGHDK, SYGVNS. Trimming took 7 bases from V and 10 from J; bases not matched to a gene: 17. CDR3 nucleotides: TGTGCCAGCAATAATGAACCGGGACCACAGGGGGTCCAGTACTTC. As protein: CASNNEPGPQGVQYF.

The CDR3 sequence: CASGTGNVGYEQYF. The CDR3 nucleotides are TGTGCCAGCGGTACAGGGAACGTGGGCTACGAGCAGTACTTC. The gene calls are TRBV6-5 and TRBJ2-7; D is perhaps TRBD1 (6 bases). Trimming took off 8 bases at V and 3 bases at J, with 17 bases between the two ends. The CDR3 length is 14 residues. From germline, CDR1 is MNHEY and CDR2 SVGAGI.

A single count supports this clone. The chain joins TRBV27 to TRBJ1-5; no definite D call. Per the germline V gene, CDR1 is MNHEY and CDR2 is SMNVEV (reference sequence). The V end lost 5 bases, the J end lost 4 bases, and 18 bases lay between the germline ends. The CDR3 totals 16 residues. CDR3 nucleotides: TGTGCCAGCAGTCCCCGATTTTCAGAAACAAATCAGCCCCAGCATTTT. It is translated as CASSPRFSETNQPQHF.

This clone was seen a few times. The CDR3 spells CASSLPWDSSDGYTF. CDR3 nucleotide sequence: TGTGCCAGCAGTTTACCGTGGGACAGCTCCGATGGCTACACCTTC. The rearrangement joins TRBV28 to TRBJ1-2, with TRBD1 identical over 7 bases. The V gene end was trimmed by 2 bases and the J gene end by 6 bases; junction bases not matched to a gene: 9. From germline, CDR1 is MDHEN and CDR2 SYDVKM. This CDR3 contains 15 residues.

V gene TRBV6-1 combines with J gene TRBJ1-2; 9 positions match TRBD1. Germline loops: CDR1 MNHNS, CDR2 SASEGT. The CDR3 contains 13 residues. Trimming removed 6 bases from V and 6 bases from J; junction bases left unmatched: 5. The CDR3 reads CASRGTGWNGYTF. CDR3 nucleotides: TGTGCCAGCAGAGGGACAGGGTGGAATGGCTACACCTTC.